This TCR beta chain is from a study of shared clonotypes between healthy human individuals. This clone was found once. Germline V gene data show CDR1 as ENHRY and CDR2 as SYGVKD. With 4 bases removed from V and 5 bases from J, the gap between germline ends came to 18 bases. The CDR3 runs 15 residues. Bulk PBMC genomic DNA spanned ten immunoSEQ deep plates. Assay: immunoSEQ multiplex PCR; the TCRdb copy retains only in-frame clones and omits some. The repertoire holds 450,000 to 600,000 clones, with 79% as singletons. The chain recombines TRBV10-3 with TRBJ2-7; possible D gene TRBD2, 6 bases. This TCR was recovered from a woman aged 40 to 50 in good health. Some clones in this sample may be carry-over from other donors' samples. The material sequenced was PBMCs. The CDR3 sequence: CAISVGTYVRNEQYF. In nucleotides, the CDR3 is TGTGCCATCAGTGTTGGGACTTATGTGCGAAACGAGCAGTACTTC.